Listed below are T cell receptor beta chains from one sample, sequenced in a study of blood T cell repertoires in COVID-19. Clones were read by immunoSEQ multiplex PCR, and TCRdb kept only the in-frame ones, dropping some. Among fewer than 250,000 clones, over 80% were seen once, and the ten largest hold 0.95%. The sequencing sample was made of peripheral blood. These receptors all stem from a man between 60 and 70 years old with COVID-19, enrolled during active disease. Both conserved end residues are part of each CDR3. A D gene is named only where the DNA matches it firmly. Expanded clones are given a class, and other clones once, few, many or no size at all.

d_call: .; clone_size: .; j_call: TRBJ2-2; v_call: TRBV5-6; cdr3_length: 12; cdr3_nt: TGTGCCAGCAGCCTATACACCGGGGAGCTGTTTTTT; cdr3_aa: CASSLYTGELFF
d_call: .; clone_size: .; j_call: TRBJ1-6; v_call: TRBV12-1; cdr3_length: 14; cdr3_nt: TGTGCCAGCAGCTGCGGACAGGGGAATTCACCCCTCCACTTT; cdr3_aa: CASSCGQGNSPLHF
d_call: .; clone_size: .; j_call: TRBJ1-2; v_call: TRBV6-6; cdr3_length: 11; cdr3_nt: TGTGCCAGCACCCCGGACTATGGCTACACCTTC; cdr3_aa: CASTPDYGYTF
d_call: .; clone_size: once; j_call: TRBJ1-4; v_call: TRBV4-2; cdr3_length: 17; cdr3_nt: TGTGCCAGCAGCCAAGATCGGGCGGGCAGCGGCGGAGAAAAACTGTTTTTT; cdr3_aa: CASSQDRAGSGGEKLFF
d_call: .; clone_size: .; j_call: TRBJ1-2; v_call: TRBV5-4; cdr3_length: 15; cdr3_nt: TGTGCCAGCACCCCAACCGGCAGAGGTGACTATGGCTACACCTTC; cdr3_aa: CASTPTGRGDYGYTF
d_call: .; clone_size: .; j_call: TRBJ2-2; v_call: TRBV9; cdr3_length: 16; cdr3_nt: TGTGCCAGCAGCCCCGAACTCAGGGGGGACACCGGGGAGCTGTTTTTT; cdr3_aa: CASSPELRGDTGELFF
d_call: TRBD1; clone_size: .; j_call: TRBJ2-5; v_call: TRBV19; cdr3_length: 13; cdr3_nt: TGTGCCAGTGGAAGGACAGGACAAGAGACCCAGTACTTC; cdr3_aa: CASGRTGQETQYF
d_call: TRBD1; clone_size: few; j_call: TRBJ2-5; v_call: TRBV7-9; cdr3_length: 15; cdr3_nt: TGTGCCAGCAGCTTAGCGCCCAGGGGGACAGGGACCCAGTACTTC; cdr3_aa: CASSLAPRGTGTQYF
d_call: .; clone_size: once; j_call: TRBJ2-5; v_call: TRBV24-1; cdr3_length: 14; cdr3_nt: TGTGCCACCAGTGAGGGACATAACCAAGAGACCCAGTACTTC; cdr3_aa: CATSEGHNQETQYF
d_call: .; clone_size: .; j_call: TRBJ1-2; v_call: TRBV4-1; cdr3_length: 12; cdr3_nt: TGCGCCAGCAGCCAAGATCTAGGGAGTTACACCTTC; cdr3_aa: CASSQDLGSYTF
d_call: .; clone_size: .; j_call: TRBJ2-7; v_call: TRBV28; cdr3_length: 13; cdr3_nt: TGTGCCAGCAGTTTATCGACTTCCTACGAGCAGTACTTC; cdr3_aa: CASSLSTSYEQYF
d_call: .; clone_size: .; j_call: TRBJ1-1; v_call: TRBV7-9; cdr3_length: 15; cdr3_nt: TGTGCCAGCAGCTTTCCCCTTTTAACAGTCACTGAAGCTTTCTTT; cdr3_aa: CASSFPLLTVTEAFF
d_call: TRBD1; clone_size: .; j_call: TRBJ1-1; v_call: TRBV19; cdr3_length: 16; cdr3_nt: TGTGCCAGTAGTATATACAGGGGGCGGATGAACACTGAAGCTTTCTTT; cdr3_aa: CASSIYRGRMNTEAFF
d_call: TRBD1; clone_size: .; j_call: TRBJ1-1; v_call: TRBV7-2; cdr3_length: 13; cdr3_nt: TGTGCCAGCAGCAAAAGACAGGGCGGGCGGGCTTTCTTT; cdr3_aa: CASSKRQGGRAFF
d_call: .; clone_size: few; j_call: TRBJ1-2; v_call: TRBV11-3; cdr3_length: 17; cdr3_nt: TGTGCCAGCAGCATTAAAGGGCGGGGGGGATCAAACTATGGCTACACCTTC; cdr3_aa: CASSIKGRGGSNYGYTF
d_call: .; clone_size: .; j_call: TRBJ1-4; v_call: TRBV4-2; cdr3_length: 14; cdr3_nt: TGTGTCAGCAGCCAAGGTGACAATAATGAAAAACTGTTTTTT; cdr3_aa: CVSSQGDNNEKLFF
d_call: .; clone_size: .; j_call: TRBJ1-5; v_call: TRBV28; cdr3_length: 12; cdr3_nt: TGTGCCAGCAGTCCGACATGGTTGCCCCAGCATTTT; cdr3_aa: CASSPTWLPQHF
d_call: .; clone_size: .; j_call: TRBJ2-1; v_call: TRBV6-2/TRBV6-3; cdr3_length: 15; cdr3_nt: TGTGCCAGCAGTCTTTTGGCTAGCTCCTACAATGAGCAGTTCTTC; cdr3_aa: CASSLLASSYNEQFF
d_call: .; clone_size: few; j_call: TRBJ1-1; v_call: TRBV10-3; cdr3_length: 14; cdr3_nt: TGTGCCATCAGTGAAGGGGAAGGCGGCACTGAAGCTTTCTTT; cdr3_aa: CAISEGEGGTEAFF
d_call: .; clone_size: .; j_call: TRBJ2-5; v_call: TRBV5-1; cdr3_length: 15; cdr3_nt: TGCGCCAGCAGCTTGACCGGAACAGGGAAAGAGACCCAGTACTTC; cdr3_aa: CASSLTGTGKETQYF
d_call: TRBD1; clone_size: few; j_call: TRBJ1-1; v_call: TRBV27; cdr3_length: 15; cdr3_nt: TGTGCCAGCAGTTCGTCGCCGACAGGGGGCACTGAAGCTTTCTTT; cdr3_aa: CASSSSPTGGTEAFF
d_call: .; clone_size: .; j_call: TRBJ2-5; v_call: TRBV19; cdr3_length: 16; cdr3_nt: TGTGCCAGTAGTACTCGGACAAGGGGAAACCAAGAGACCCAGTACTTC; cdr3_aa: CASSTRTRGNQETQYF
d_call: TRBD1; clone_size: .; j_call: TRBJ1-2; v_call: TRBV28; cdr3_length: 13; cdr3_nt: TGTGCCAGCAGTTGGACAGGGTGGGATGGCTACACCTTC; cdr3_aa: CASSWTGWDGYTF
d_call: .; clone_size: .; j_call: TRBJ2-1; v_call: TRBV5-1; cdr3_length: 15; cdr3_nt: TGCGCCAGCAAAAAAGAGAGGGTGGGGTACAATGAGCAGTTCTTC; cdr3_aa: CASKKERVGYNEQFF
d_call: TRBD1; clone_size: .; j_call: TRBJ1-6; v_call: TRBV28; cdr3_length: 16; cdr3_nt: TGTGCCACTCTAGGACAGGGCAACTACTATAATTCACCCCTCCACTTT; cdr3_aa: CATLGQGNYYNSPLHF
d_call: .; clone_size: .; j_call: TRBJ1-1; v_call: TRBV5-1; cdr3_length: 15; cdr3_nt: TGCGCCAGCAGCTTGTCGGCGGGGCTGGGTTCTGAAGCTTTCTTT; cdr3_aa: CASSLSAGLGSEAFF
d_call: .; clone_size: .; j_call: TRBJ1-1; v_call: TRBV4-2; cdr3_length: 14; cdr3_nt: TGTGCCAGCAGCCCTATTGCGCCGAACACTGAAGCTTTCTTT; cdr3_aa: CASSPIAPNTEAFF
d_call: .; clone_size: few; j_call: TRBJ1-5; v_call: TRBV6-6; cdr3_length: 13; cdr3_nt: TGTGCCAGCAGGGCGGGCGGGAATCAGCCCCAGCATTTT; cdr3_aa: CASRAGGNQPQHF
d_call: .; clone_size: .; j_call: TRBJ2-2; v_call: TRBV5-1; cdr3_length: 15; cdr3_nt: TGCGCCAGCAGCTTGGGGGGACTCCCGGCCGGGGAGCTGTTTTTT; cdr3_aa: CASSLGGLPAGELFF
d_call: .; clone_size: .; j_call: TRBJ1-1; v_call: TRBV7-9; cdr3_length: 14; cdr3_nt: TGTGCCAGCAGCTTACAGGGCAGCCACACTGAAGCTTTCTTT; cdr3_aa: CASSLQGSHTEAFF
d_call: .; clone_size: few; j_call: TRBJ1-2; v_call: TRBV4-1; cdr3_length: 12; cdr3_nt: TGCGCCAGCAGCCAAGACAGCTATGGCTACACCTTC; cdr3_aa: CASSQDSYGYTF
d_call: TRBD1; clone_size: .; j_call: TRBJ2-7; v_call: TRBV6-2/TRBV6-3; cdr3_length: 15; cdr3_nt: TGTGCCAGCAGTTCGTCGACAGGGGGGGTCTACGAGCAGTACTTC; cdr3_aa: CASSSSTGGVYEQYF
d_call: TRBD1; clone_size: .; j_call: TRBJ1-6; v_call: TRBV5-8; cdr3_length: 13; cdr3_nt: TGTGCCAGCACCAGGACAGGGTTGGCACCCCTCCACTTT; cdr3_aa: CASTRTGLAPLHF
d_call: TRBD2; clone_size: .; j_call: TRBJ2-2; v_call: TRBV3-1/TRBV3-2; cdr3_length: 13; cdr3_nt: TGTGCCAGCAGCCACGGGGGGGCCGGGGAGCTGTTTTTT; cdr3_aa: CASSHGGAGELFF
d_call: .; clone_size: .; j_call: TRBJ1-1; v_call: TRBV3-1/TRBV3-2; cdr3_length: 14; cdr3_nt: TGTGCCAGCAGCCAGAGGAACATGAACACTGAAGCTTTCTTT; cdr3_aa: CASSQRNMNTEAFF
d_call: .; clone_size: .; j_call: TRBJ1-1; v_call: TRBV7-9; cdr3_length: 16; cdr3_nt: TGTGCCAGCAGCTCCGGACAGATTTTCATGAACACTGAAGCTTTCTTT; cdr3_aa: CASSSGQIFMNTEAFF
d_call: .; clone_size: .; j_call: TRBJ1-2; v_call: TRBV4-2; cdr3_length: 16; cdr3_nt: TGTGCCAGCAGCCAAGATCCAGGGGTGAGTTCTTATGGCTACACCTTC; cdr3_aa: CASSQDPGVSSYGYTF